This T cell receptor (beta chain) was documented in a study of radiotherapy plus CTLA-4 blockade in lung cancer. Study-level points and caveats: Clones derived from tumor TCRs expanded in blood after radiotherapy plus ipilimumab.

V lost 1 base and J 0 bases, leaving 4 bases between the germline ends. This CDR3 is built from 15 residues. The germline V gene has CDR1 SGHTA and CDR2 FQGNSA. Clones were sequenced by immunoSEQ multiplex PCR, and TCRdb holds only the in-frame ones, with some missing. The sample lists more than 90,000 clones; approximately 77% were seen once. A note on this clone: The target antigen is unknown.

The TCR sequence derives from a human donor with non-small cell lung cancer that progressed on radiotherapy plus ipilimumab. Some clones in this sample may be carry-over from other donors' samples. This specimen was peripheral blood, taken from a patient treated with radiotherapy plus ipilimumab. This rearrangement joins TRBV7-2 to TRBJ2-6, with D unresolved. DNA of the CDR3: TGTGCCAGCAGCTTAGTGGTCTCTGGGGCCAACGTCCTGACTTTC. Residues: CASSLVVSGANVLTF.